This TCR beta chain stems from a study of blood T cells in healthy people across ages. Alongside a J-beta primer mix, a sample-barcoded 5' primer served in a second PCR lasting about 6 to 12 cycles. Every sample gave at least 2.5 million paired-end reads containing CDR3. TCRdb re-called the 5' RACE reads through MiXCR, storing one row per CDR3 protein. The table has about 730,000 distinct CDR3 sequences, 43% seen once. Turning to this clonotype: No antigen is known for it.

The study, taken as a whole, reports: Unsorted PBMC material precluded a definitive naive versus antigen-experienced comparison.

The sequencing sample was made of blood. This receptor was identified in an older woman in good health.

For the CDR3, the DNA is TGCGCCAGCAGCTCCGGTAATAGCAATCAGCCCCAGCATTTT. It yields the protein CASSSGNSNQPQHF. The gene calls are TRBV5-1 and TRBJ1-5; D is ambiguous. CDR3 size: 14 residues. Trimming took 3 bases from V and 0 from J, leaving 7 bases between them. Germline V gene data show CDR1 as SGHRS and CDR2 as YFSETQ.